This is a list of T cell receptor beta chains from one sample in a study of blood T cell repertoires in COVID-19. The method was immunoSEQ multiplex PCR; TCRdb's version includes in-frame clones alone and lacks a portion of them. The sample lists about 99,000 clones, over 75% occurring once. Sequenced sample: peripheral blood. These receptors originate from a human donor in a cohort sampled during active COVID-19. CDR3s leave out the opening cysteine and the closing phenylalanine or tryptophan. Fields, in order: J gene, clone size, D gene, V gene, CDR3 protein. A D gene is named only where the DNA matches it firmly. Size values are once, few and many counts, or a class for expanded clones, and some rows have none.

>TRBJ2-1|-|TRBD2|TRBV5-6
ASSPGLAGVWGYNEQF
>TRBJ2-3|-|TRBD2|TRBV28
ASSYSSGSTDTQY
>TRBJ2-7|-|TRBD2|TRBV19
ASSPTSGSVYEQY
>TRBJ1-5|-|-|TRBV2
ASSGEYSNQPQH
>TRBJ2-7|-|-|TRBV5-1
ASVDGIGVATHEQY
>TRBJ1-2|-|-|TRBV6-5
ASSYRSYGYT
>TRBJ2-1|-|TRBD2|TRBV7-9
ASSLATSLISYNEQF
>TRBJ2-3|-|-|TRBV18
ASSVGLTDTQY
>TRBJ2-1|-|TRBD2|TRBV7-6
ASSSWTSGGADEQF
>TRBJ2-3|once|TRBD1|TRBV10-3
AISETGAISTDTQY
>TRBJ2-2|-|-|TRBV13
ASSLGVQANTGELF
>TRBJ2-1|-|TRBD2|TRBV11-3
ASSPGLAGSVDEQF
>TRBJ2-1|-|TRBD2|TRBV4-2
ASSQESAAGGPNEQF
>TRBJ2-5|-|TRBD1|TRBV28
ASRWGQLETQY
>TRBJ1-2|-|-|TRBV7-2
ASSSERGQEGFSYGYT
>TRBJ2-2|few|-|TRBV28
ASGPNTGELF
>TRBJ1-4|-|TRBD1|TRBV7-2
ASSLGIDRGYEKLF
>TRBJ2-3|once|-|TRBV5-5
ASSSAGTSTDTQY
>TRBJ1-5|-|-|TRBV4-2
ASSQDLQNQPQH
>TRBJ1-1|-|-|TRBV4-2
ASSQVGGMDKKRNTEAF
>TRBJ2-3|-|TRBD2|TRBV9
ASSVLAGGITDTQY
>TRBJ2-5|-|TRBD1|TRBV19
ASSSGPRTGVEETQY
>TRBJ2-3|-|-|TRBV6-5
ASSYSGAWDTQY
>TRBJ1-5|-|TRBD1|TRBV28
ASSFRGRWGQPQH
>TRBJ2-1|-|TRBD1|TRBV28
ASTRDRVYNEQF
>TRBJ2-5|-|-|TRBV5-6
ASSFEAAETQY
>TRBJ2-7|-|-|TRBV7-6
ASSLGYGNEQY
>TRBJ2-3|-|TRBD2|TRBV4-3
ASSQEWGLAGGRGDTQY
>TRBJ2-7|-|TRBD2|TRBV27
ASSFGGRNEQY
>TRBJ1-4|-|-|TRBV3-1/TRBV3-2
ASSQESSGGGEKLF